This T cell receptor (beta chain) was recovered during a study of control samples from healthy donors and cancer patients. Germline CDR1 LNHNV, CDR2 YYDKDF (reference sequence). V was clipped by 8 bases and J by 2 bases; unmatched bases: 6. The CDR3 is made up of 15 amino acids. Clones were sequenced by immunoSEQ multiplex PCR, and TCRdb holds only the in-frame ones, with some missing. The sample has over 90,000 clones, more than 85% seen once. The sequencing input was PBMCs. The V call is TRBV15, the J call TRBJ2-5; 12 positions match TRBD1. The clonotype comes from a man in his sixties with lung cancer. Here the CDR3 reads CATDRDRGPQETQYF. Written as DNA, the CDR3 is TGTGCCACCGACCGGGACAGGGGGCCTCAAGAGACCCAGTACTTC.